Presented here are 15 T cell receptor beta chains from one specimen sequenced in a study of siplizumab effects on memory and regulatory T cells. Using immunoSEQ multiplex PCR, the repertoire was profiled, and TCRdb retains in-frame clones only, with some absent. Seen here are 100,000 to 120,000 clones, just under 95% observed once, and the top ten hold approximately 1.2%. Sequenced: CD4+ T cells sorted from blood. These receptor sequences come from a human donor in good health.

This chain uses TRBV5-4 with TRBJ1-1; D ambiguous. The CDR3 is 13 residues long. The germline V and J ends were trimmed by 1 base and 0 bases, with 4 bases remaining between them. Germline lookup yields CDR1 SGHNT and CDR2 YYREEE (reference sequence). The CDR3 loop reads CASSLTVNTEAFF. CDR3 in DNA: TGTGCCAGCAGCTTGACAGTGAACACTGAAGCTTTCTTT.

This chain links TRBV7-8 with TRBJ2-5; D uncertain. Trimming left V 6 bases short and J 5 bases short, with 7 bases between. This CDR3 is built from 11 residues. Germline assignment: CDR1 SGHVS and CDR2 FQNEAQ. This CDR3 is CASRSRETQYF. As DNA, the CDR3 is TGTGCCAGCAGATCTCGGGAGACCCAGTACTTC.

The rearrangement uses TRBV15 and TRBJ2-7, with D possibly being TRBD1 (5 bases). The CDR3 covers 15 residues. Per the germline V gene, CDR1 is LNHNV and CDR2 is YYDKDF (reference sequence). Trimming left V 5 bases short and J 1 base short, with 15 bases between. Written as DNA, the CDR3 is TGTGCCACCAGCGACAGATCGAGTAAATCCTACGAGCAGTACTTC. Protein: CATSDRSSKSYEQYF.

The chain employs TRBV5-1 and TRBJ1-6; TRBD1 agrees at 8 bases. V trimming: 7 bases; J trimming: 6 bases; junction bases outside the gene matches: 3. This CDR3 has 13 amino acids. CDR1 and CDR2 (germline): SGHRS, YFSETQ. The CDR3 protein is CASHQGANSPLHF. CDR3 nucleotides: TGCGCCAGCCACCAGGGGGCTAATTCACCCCTCCACTTT.

The chain uses TRBV7-3 and TRBJ2-3; D ambiguous. CDR3 size: 14 residues. V lost 0 bases and J 2 bases, leaving 6 bases between the germline ends. CDR1 and CDR2 from the germline V gene are SGHTA and FQGTGA. CDR3 in amino acids: CASSLTSNTDTQYF. DNA for the CDR3: TGTGCCAGCAGCTTAACGAGTAACACAGATACGCAGTATTTT.

This chain joins TRBV4-1 and TRBJ2-7; no definite D call. The CDR3 consists of 16 residues. Trimming shortened V by 3 bases and J by 5 bases, and 20 bases separated the two germline ends. In germline, CDR1 is MGHRA, CDR2 YSYEKL. CDR3 in amino acids: CASSQDTRVNGHEQYF. CDR3 bases: TGCGCCAGCAGCCAGGATACTCGAGTGAACGGGCACGAGCAGTACTTC.

This clone was observed once. The chain carries TRBV5-6 and TRBJ2-7; perhaps TRBD1 as D (6 bases). The germline V gene has CDR1 SGHDT and CDR2 YYEEEE. The CDR3 length is 15 residues. Trimming took off 0 bases at V and 5 bases at J, with 15 bases between the two ends. The CDR3 sequence: CASSLGAGVRNEQYF. In DNA, the CDR3 is TGTGCCAGCAGCTTGGGGGCAGGGGTAAGGAACGAGCAGTACTTC. Full variable domain (missing parts from reference TRBV5-6 and TRBJ2-7): DAGVTQSPTHLIKTRGQQVTLRCSPKSGHDTVSWYQQALGQGPQFIFQYYEEEERQRGNFPDRFSGHQFPNYSSELNVNALLLGDSALYLCASSLGAGVRNEQYFGPGTRLTVT.

CDR3 in amino acids: CASGFISYGYTF. For the CDR3, the DNA is TGTGCTAGTGGGTTCATATCCTATGGCTACACCTTC. The gene calls are TRBV12-5 and TRBJ1-2; the D is unclear. From germline, CDR1 is LGHNT and CDR2 FRNRAP. This CDR3 is built from 12 residues. Trimming shortened V by 6 bases and J by 4 bases, and 9 bases separated the two germline ends. The full variable domain, completed using reference TRBV12-5 and TRBJ1-2, is DARVTQTPRHKVTEMGQEVTMRCQPILGHNTVFWYRQTMMQGLELLAYFRNRAPLDDSGMPKDRFSAEMPDATLATLKIQPSEPRDSAVYFCASGFISYGYTFGSGTRLTVV.

The chain carries TRBV6-6 and TRBJ1-1; possibly TRBD1 for D (6 bases). The V end was cut by 4 bases, the J end by 5 bases, with 11 bases between. The CDR3 length is 13 residues. The germline CDR1 and CDR2 sequences are MNHNY and SVGAGI (reference sequence). The CDR3 loop is CASSSLGATEAFF. The CDR3 nucleotides are TGTGCCAGCAGTTCTTTGGGGGCTACTGAAGCTTTCTTT.

This clone was found once. The chain is built from TRBV5-1 and TRBJ1-1; D is unclear. V lost 6 bases to trimming and J lost 4 bases, with 16 bases between them. Per the germline V gene, CDR1 is SGHRS and CDR2 is YFSETQ. The length of the CDR3 is 14 residues. CDR3 protein: CASIPRGGGTEAFF. The CDR3 nucleotides read TGCGCCAGCATCCCCAGAGGCGGCGGCACTGAAGCTTTCTTT.

This clone was picked up a small number of times. The rearrangement joins TRBV4-1 to TRBJ1-2, with unresolved D. V dropped 0 bases and J dropped 6 bases, with 8 bases sitting between them. Germline V gene sequence: CDR1 MGHRA, CDR2 YSYEKL. The CDR3 loop spans 13 amino acids. The CDR3 DNA sequence: TGCGCCAGCAGCCAAGATCTGGCAGATGGCTACACCTTC. This encodes CASSQDLADGYTF.

This rearrangement joins TRBV4-2 to TRBJ2-5; no firm D call. V lost 0 bases to trimming and J lost 5 bases, with 10 bases between them. In germline, CDR1 is LGHNA, CDR2 YNFKEQ. CDR3 size: 14 residues. The CDR3 nucleotides read TGTGCCAGCAGCCAAGATAGGTCCTCGGAGACCCAGTACTTC. Residues: CASSQDRSSETQYF.

This chain uses TRBV5-6 with TRBJ2-3, with D possibly being TRBD2 (5 bases). The V and J ends lost 2 bases and 0 bases respectively, with 10 bases between them. Germline lookup yields CDR1 SGHDT and CDR2 YYEEEE. This CDR3 is built from 15 residues. The CDR3 region is CASSFAGGSTDTQYF. CDR3 nucleotide sequence: TGTGCCAGCAGCTTCGCGGGTGGGAGCACAGATACGCAGTATTTT.

The CDR3 sequence is CASSYIRGEAFF. The CDR3 nucleotides read TGTGCCAGCAGTTATATTAGGGGTGAAGCTTTCTTT. This chain uses TRBV6-9 with TRBJ1-1, with D perhaps matching TRBD1 (5 bases). Germline assignment: CDR1 MNHGY and CDR2 SVAAGI. The V gene lost 2 bases and the J gene lost 7 bases, with 8 bases spanning the gap. The CDR3 totals 12 residues.

The chain recombines TRBV7-2 with TRBJ2-7; 7 bases fit TRBD1. The length of the CDR3 is 18 residues. The trim removed 4 bases at V and 0 bases at J, leaving 15 bases unmatched. Looked up from germline, CDR1 is SGHTA and CDR2 is FQGNSA. In DNA, the CDR3 is TGTGCCAGCAGCTCACGAATAGGGACAGCCTTTAGCTCCTACGAGCAGTACTTC. It is translated as CASSSRIGTAFSSYEQYF.